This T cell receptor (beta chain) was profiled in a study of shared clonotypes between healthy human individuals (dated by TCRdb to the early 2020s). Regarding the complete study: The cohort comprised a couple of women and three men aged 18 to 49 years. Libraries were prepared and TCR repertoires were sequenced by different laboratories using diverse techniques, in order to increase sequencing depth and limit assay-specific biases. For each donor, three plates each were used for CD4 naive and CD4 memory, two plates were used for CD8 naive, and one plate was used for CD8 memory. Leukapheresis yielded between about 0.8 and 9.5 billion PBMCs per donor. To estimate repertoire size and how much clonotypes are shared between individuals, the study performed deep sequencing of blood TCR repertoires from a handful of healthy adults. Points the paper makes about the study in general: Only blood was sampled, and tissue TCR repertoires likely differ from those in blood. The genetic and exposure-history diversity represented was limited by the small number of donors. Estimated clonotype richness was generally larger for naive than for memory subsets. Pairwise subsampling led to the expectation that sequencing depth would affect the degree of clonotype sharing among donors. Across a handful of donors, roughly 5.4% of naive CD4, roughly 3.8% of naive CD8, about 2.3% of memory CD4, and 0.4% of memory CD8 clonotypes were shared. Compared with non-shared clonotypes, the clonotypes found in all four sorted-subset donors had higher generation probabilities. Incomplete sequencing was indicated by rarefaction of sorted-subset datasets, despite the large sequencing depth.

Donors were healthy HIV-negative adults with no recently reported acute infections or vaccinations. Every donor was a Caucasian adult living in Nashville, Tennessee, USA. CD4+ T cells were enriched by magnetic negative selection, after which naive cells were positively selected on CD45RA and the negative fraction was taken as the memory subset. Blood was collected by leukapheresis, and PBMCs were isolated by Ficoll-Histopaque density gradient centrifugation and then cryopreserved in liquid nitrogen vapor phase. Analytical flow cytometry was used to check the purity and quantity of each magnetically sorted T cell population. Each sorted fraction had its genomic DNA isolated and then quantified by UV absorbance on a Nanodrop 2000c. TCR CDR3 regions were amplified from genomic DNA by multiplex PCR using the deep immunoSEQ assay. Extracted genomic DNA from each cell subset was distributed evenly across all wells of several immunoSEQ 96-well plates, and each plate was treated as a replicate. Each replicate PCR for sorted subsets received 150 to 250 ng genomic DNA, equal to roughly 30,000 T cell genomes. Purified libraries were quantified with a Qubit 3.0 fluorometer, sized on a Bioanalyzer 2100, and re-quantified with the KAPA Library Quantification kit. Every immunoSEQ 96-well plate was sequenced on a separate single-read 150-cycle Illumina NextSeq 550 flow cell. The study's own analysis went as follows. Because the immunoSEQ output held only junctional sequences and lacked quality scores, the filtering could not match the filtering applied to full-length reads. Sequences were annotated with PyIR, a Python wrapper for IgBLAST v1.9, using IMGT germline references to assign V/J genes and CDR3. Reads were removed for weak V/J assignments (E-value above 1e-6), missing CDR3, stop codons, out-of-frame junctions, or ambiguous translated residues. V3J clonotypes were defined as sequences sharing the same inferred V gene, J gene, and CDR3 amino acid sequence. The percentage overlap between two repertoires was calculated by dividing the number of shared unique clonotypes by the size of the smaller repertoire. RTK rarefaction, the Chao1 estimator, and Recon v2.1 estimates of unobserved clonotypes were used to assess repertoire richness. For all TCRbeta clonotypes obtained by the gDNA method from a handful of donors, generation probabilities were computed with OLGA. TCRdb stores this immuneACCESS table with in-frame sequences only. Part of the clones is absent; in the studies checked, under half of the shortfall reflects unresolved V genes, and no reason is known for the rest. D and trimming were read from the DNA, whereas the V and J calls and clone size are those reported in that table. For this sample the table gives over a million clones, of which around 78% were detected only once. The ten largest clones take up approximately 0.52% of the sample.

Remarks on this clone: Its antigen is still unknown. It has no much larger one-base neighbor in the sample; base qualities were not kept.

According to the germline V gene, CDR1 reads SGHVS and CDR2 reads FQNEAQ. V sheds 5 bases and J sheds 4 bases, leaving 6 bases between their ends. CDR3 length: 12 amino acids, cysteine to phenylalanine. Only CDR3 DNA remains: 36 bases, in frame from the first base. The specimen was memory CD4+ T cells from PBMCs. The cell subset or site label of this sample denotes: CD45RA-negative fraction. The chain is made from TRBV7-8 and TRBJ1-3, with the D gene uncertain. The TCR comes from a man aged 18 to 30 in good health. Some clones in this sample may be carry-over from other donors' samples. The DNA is TGTGCCAGCAGCGACCTAGGAAACACCATATATTTT. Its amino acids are CASSDLGNTIYF.